This TCR beta chain was captured by sequencing in a study of cytomegalovirus exposure and HLA in healthy donors. Some clones are missing from TCRdb's copy, which holds only in-frame ones; the method was immunoSEQ multiplex PCR. Here the sample spans 45,000 to 65,000 clones, 90% being singletons. The sequenced sample consisted of PBMCs. This receptor was obtained from a man younger than 30 in good health and CMV-seronegative.

CDR3 in DNA: TGTGCCAGCAGCTTGGACAGGGGTGACATTCAGTACTTC. This sequence encodes CASSLDRGDIQYF. The gene calls are TRBV6-5 and TRBJ2-4; 9 positions match TRBD1. This CDR3 comprises 13 residues. With 6 bases clipped from V and 8 bases from J, the junction kept 5 bases outside the gene matches. In germline, CDR1 is MNHEY, CDR2 SVGAGI.